The rows below give T cell receptor beta chains drawn from one sample of a study of beta chain features in type 1 diabetes. Only in-frame clones appear in the TCRdb table, and some are missing; sequencing was by immunoSEQ multiplex PCR. Of roughly 610,000 clones listed, 15% to 18% are singletons. The sequencing input was naive CD4+ T cells from blood. The receptors here all came from a man between 18 and 29 years old in good health. Each CDR3 is given with its conserved first and last residue. Each record gives: J gene, V gene, clone size, D gene, CDR3 DNA, CDR3 protein. A D gene is named only where the DNA matches it firmly. Not every row has a clone size; where given, it reads once, few, many or a size class.

J gene: TRBJ1-6
V gene: TRBV25-1
clone size: NA
D gene: NA
CDR3 DNA: TGTGCCAGCAGCCTTCATCAGAATTCACCCCTCCACTTT
CDR3 protein: CASSLHQNSPLHF

J gene: TRBJ2-7
V gene: TRBV27
clone size: few
D gene: NA
CDR3 DNA: TGTGCCAGCAGCAGGACTTCCTACGAGCAGTACTTC
CDR3 protein: CASSRTSYEQYF

J gene: TRBJ1-6
V gene: TRBV4-3
clone size: NA
D gene: TRBD1
CDR3 DNA: TGCGCCAGCAGCCAAGCTAAAAGCTTGGGACAGCCTTCACCCCTCCACTTT
CDR3 protein: CASSQAKSLGQPSPLHF

J gene: TRBJ2-2
V gene: TRBV28
clone size: few
D gene: TRBD1
CDR3 DNA: TGTGCCAGCAGTTGGGCCAGGGGGCGGGGCACCGGGGAGCTGTTTTTT
CDR3 protein: CASSWARGRGTGELFF

J gene: TRBJ2-5
V gene: TRBV18
clone size: few
D gene: NA
CDR3 DNA: TGTGCCAGCTCACCAGAAGGGACCCAGTACTTC
CDR3 protein: CASSPEGTQYF

J gene: TRBJ1-1
V gene: TRBV30
clone size: few
D gene: NA
CDR3 DNA: TGTGCCTGGAGCACCCCCCCCGACAGATGGGAAGCTTTCTTT
CDR3 protein: CAWSTPPDRWEAFF

J gene: TRBJ2-7
V gene: TRBV5-4
clone size: few
D gene: TRBD1
CDR3 DNA: TGTGCCAGCGGTTCCGGGACAGGGACCTACGAGCAGTACTTC
CDR3 protein: CASGSGTGTYEQYF

J gene: TRBJ2-4
V gene: TRBV9
clone size: NA
D gene: NA
CDR3 DNA: TGTGCCAGCAGCGAGGAGGTGGGCAAAAACATTCAGTACTTC
CDR3 protein: CASSEEVGKNIQYF

J gene: TRBJ1-2
V gene: TRBV19
clone size: NA
D gene: TRBD1
CDR3 DNA: TGTGCCAGTAGCCCGATGGACAGGGCCAACTATGGCTACACCTTC
CDR3 protein: CASSPMDRANYGYTF

J gene: TRBJ2-1
V gene: TRBV25-1
clone size: few
D gene: TRBD2
CDR3 DNA: TGTGCCAGCAGTGTCCTCGGGCTAGCGGGAGGATTTAATGAGCAGTTCTTC
CDR3 protein: CASSVLGLAGGFNEQFF

J gene: TRBJ2-7
V gene: TRBV4-1
clone size: NA
D gene: NA
CDR3 DNA: TGCGCCAGCAGCCAAGATTTGGGTATCGGCAGCCGTATTGGGCAGTACTTC
CDR3 protein: CASSQDLGIGSRIGQYF

J gene: TRBJ2-7
V gene: TRBV2
clone size: few
D gene: NA
CDR3 DNA: TGTGCCAGCAGTGTCCTCTTGGGGACCGAGCAGTACTTC
CDR3 protein: CASSVLLGTEQYF

J gene: TRBJ2-2
V gene: TRBV5-1
clone size: NA
D gene: NA
CDR3 DNA: TGCGCCAGCAGCGTCGAGGACCGATACACCGGGGAGCTGTTTTTT
CDR3 protein: CASSVEDRYTGELFF

J gene: TRBJ1-1
V gene: TRBV30
clone size: NA
D gene: NA
CDR3 DNA: TGTGCCTGGAGTGTCCCCTCACCGATAGGCACTGAAGCTTTCTTT
CDR3 protein: CAWSVPSPIGTEAFF

J gene: TRBJ1-1
V gene: TRBV2
clone size: few
D gene: TRBD1
CDR3 DNA: TGTGCCAGCAGTGCAGAAAGGACAGGCCTACTGAGTGAAGCTTTCTTT
CDR3 protein: CASSAERTGLLSEAFF

J gene: TRBJ1-2
V gene: TRBV9
clone size: NA
D gene: TRBD1
CDR3 DNA: TGTGCCAGCAGCGTAGACGTACAGGGGGCGTCTAACTATGGCTACACCTTC
CDR3 protein: CASSVDVQGASNYGYTF

J gene: TRBJ2-1
V gene: TRBV7-9
clone size: NA
D gene: NA
CDR3 DNA: TGTGCCAGCAGCTATAGCAATGAGCAGTTCTTC
CDR3 protein: CASSYSNEQFF

J gene: TRBJ1-1
V gene: TRBV6-5
clone size: NA
D gene: TRBD1
CDR3 DNA: TGTGCCAGCAGTTACCGCCTGACAGGGCTAACTGAAGCTTTCTTT
CDR3 protein: CASSYRLTGLTEAFF

J gene: TRBJ1-1
V gene: TRBV29-1
clone size: NA
D gene: TRBD1
CDR3 DNA: TGCAGCGCTCTTCGACAGGGTCGGGACACTGAAGCTTTCTTT
CDR3 protein: CSALRQGRDTEAFF

J gene: TRBJ2-7
V gene: TRBV25-1
clone size: NA
D gene: NA
CDR3 DNA: TGTGCTACTGGGACTGCTTCCTACGAGCAGTACTTC
CDR3 protein: CATGTASYEQYF

J gene: TRBJ1-5
V gene: TRBV10-3
clone size: NA
D gene: NA
CDR3 DNA: TGTGCCATCAGTTTACAGGGAACTCAGCCCCAGCATTTT
CDR3 protein: CAISLQGTQPQHF

J gene: TRBJ1-5
V gene: TRBV25-1
clone size: NA
D gene: NA
CDR3 DNA: TGTGCCAGTCAACTGGCCAGCAGCAATCAGCCCCAGCATTTT
CDR3 protein: CASQLASSNQPQHF

J gene: TRBJ1-1
V gene: TRBV5-6
clone size: NA
D gene: NA
CDR3 DNA: TGTGCCAGCGATGCTACGGGGGTCACTGAAGCTTTCTTT
CDR3 protein: CASDATGVTEAFF

J gene: TRBJ1-2
V gene: TRBV28
clone size: few
D gene: TRBD1
CDR3 DNA: TGTGCCAGCAGAACGACAGGGGCGGCCTATGGCTACACCTTC
CDR3 protein: CASRTTGAAYGYTF

J gene: TRBJ1-6
V gene: TRBV7-9
clone size: few
D gene: TRBD1
CDR3 DNA: TGTGCCAGCAGCTTTACAGGGGTGGATTCACCCCTCCACTTT
CDR3 protein: CASSFTGVDSPLHF

J gene: TRBJ1-3
V gene: TRBV18
clone size: few
D gene: NA
CDR3 DNA: TGTGCCAGCTCACCTCCAGGAAGACCTGGAAACACCATATATTTT
CDR3 protein: CASSPPGRPGNTIYF

J gene: TRBJ1-5
V gene: TRBV2
clone size: NA
D gene: TRBD1
CDR3 DNA: TGTGCCAGCAGTCCGGGACAGTCTGAGCAGCCCCAGCATTTT
CDR3 protein: CASSPGQSEQPQHF

J gene: TRBJ2-1
V gene: TRBV9
clone size: few
D gene: TRBD1
CDR3 DNA: TGTGCCAGCAGCGTACCCACAGGGGGCGGCTCCTACAATGAGCAGTTCTTC
CDR3 protein: CASSVPTGGGSYNEQFF

J gene: TRBJ1-5
V gene: TRBV18
clone size: NA
D gene: TRBD1
CDR3 DNA: TGTGCCAGCTCACCTGGACAGGGAGGATTAGGTCAGCCCCAGCATTTT
CDR3 protein: CASSPGQGGLGQPQHF

J gene: TRBJ1-2
V gene: TRBV6-1
clone size: NA
D gene: TRBD1
CDR3 DNA: TGTGCCAGCAGTGCACAGGGGTACTATGGCTACACCTTC
CDR3 protein: CASSAQGYYGYTF

J gene: TRBJ2-1
V gene: TRBV18
clone size: NA
D gene: TRBD1
CDR3 DNA: TGTGCCAGCTCACCACTCCCGGGACAGGGGGCCGATGAGCAGTTCTTC
CDR3 protein: CASSPLPGQGADEQFF

J gene: TRBJ1-1
V gene: TRBV7-2
clone size: NA
D gene: NA
CDR3 DNA: TGTGCCAGCAGCTTAGCCCCGAGAGGGCAAGCTTTCTTT
CDR3 protein: CASSLAPRGQAFF

J gene: TRBJ1-2
V gene: TRBV7-9
clone size: NA
D gene: NA
CDR3 DNA: TGTGCCAGCAGCCCAAACGGGTCTCCGGGGCGGGATGATGGCTACACCTTC
CDR3 protein: CASSPNGSPGRDDGYTF

J gene: TRBJ2-1
V gene: TRBV7-3
clone size: NA
D gene: TRBD2
CDR3 DNA: TGTGCCAGCAGCTTAAGGGGAGGAGGTCTAGCGGGTTACAATGAGCAGTTCTTC
CDR3 protein: CASSLRGGGLAGYNEQFF

J gene: TRBJ1-2
V gene: TRBV27
clone size: few
D gene: NA
CDR3 DNA: TGTGCCAGCGGGGGGAAGGGTGGCTACACCTTC
CDR3 protein: CASGGKGGYTF

J gene: TRBJ2-4
V gene: TRBV29-1
clone size: NA
D gene: TRBD1
CDR3 DNA: TGCAGCGGCGGGACAGGGAGAAGAGACATTCAGTACTTC
CDR3 protein: CSGGTGRRDIQYF

J gene: TRBJ1-5
V gene: TRBV7-9
clone size: few
D gene: NA
CDR3 DNA: TGTGCCAGCAGCATCTCGGGGCTGGGTCAGCCCCAGCATTTT
CDR3 protein: CASSISGLGQPQHF

J gene: TRBJ2-7
V gene: TRBV6-5
clone size: NA
D gene: NA
CDR3 DNA: TGTGCCAGCAGTTCCGACAGGTCGTTCTTCTACGAGCAGTACTTC
CDR3 protein: CASSSDRSFFYEQYF

J gene: TRBJ2-1
V gene: TRBV29-1
clone size: NA
D gene: NA
CDR3 DNA: TGCAGCGTCTACGGAGGGACCGCTGGTCCCAATGAGCAGTTCTTC
CDR3 protein: CSVYGGTAGPNEQFF

J gene: TRBJ1-1
V gene: TRBV7-9
clone size: NA
D gene: NA
CDR3 DNA: TGTGCGACCGATCTAGAGGAGGGAAGCACTGAAGCTTTCTTT
CDR3 protein: CATDLEEGSTEAFF

J gene: TRBJ2-2
V gene: TRBV5-1
clone size: NA
D gene: NA
CDR3 DNA: TGCGCCAGCAGCTTTAGGTCGCTAGCGACCGGGGAGCTGTTTTTT
CDR3 protein: CASSFRSLATGELFF

J gene: TRBJ1-2
V gene: TRBV29-1
clone size: few
D gene: TRBD1
CDR3 DNA: TGCAGCGTAGACAGGGGGCGGAGAGGCTACACCTTC
CDR3 protein: CSVDRGRRGYTF

J gene: TRBJ1-3
V gene: TRBV28
clone size: few
D gene: TRBD1
CDR3 DNA: TGTGCCAGCAGTCCTCGACAGGGTTATGGAAACACCATATATTTT
CDR3 protein: CASSPRQGYGNTIYF

J gene: TRBJ2-1
V gene: TRBV7-8
clone size: NA
D gene: TRBD2
CDR3 DNA: TGTGCCAGCACTTTAGCGGGGTCTCCTTACAATGAGCAGTTCTTC
CDR3 protein: CASTLAGSPYNEQFF

J gene: TRBJ2-7
V gene: TRBV14
clone size: NA
D gene: TRBD2
CDR3 DNA: TGTGCCAGCAGCCCCCCTAGCGGGTTATACGAGCAGTACTTC
CDR3 protein: CASSPPSGLYEQYF

J gene: TRBJ1-5
V gene: TRBV4-1
clone size: few
D gene: NA
CDR3 DNA: TGCGCCAGCAGCCGAGAATTTAGCAATCAGCCCCAGCATTTT
CDR3 protein: CASSREFSNQPQHF

J gene: TRBJ1-5
V gene: TRBV15
clone size: NA
D gene: NA
CDR3 DNA: TGTGCCACCAGCCGCGACCCTCAGCCCCAGCATTTT
CDR3 protein: CATSRDPQPQHF

J gene: TRBJ2-5
V gene: TRBV14
clone size: few
D gene: TRBD2
CDR3 DNA: TGTGCCAGCAGCTTTCTGATGATGACTAGCGGGAGAAAGACCCAGTACTTC
CDR3 protein: CASSFLMMTSGRKTQYF

J gene: TRBJ1-2
V gene: TRBV6-1
clone size: few
D gene: TRBD1
CDR3 DNA: TGTGCCAGCAGTGTACAGGGGGGCTATGGCTACACCTTC
CDR3 protein: CASSVQGGYGYTF

J gene: TRBJ2-5
V gene: TRBV10-3
clone size: many
D gene: TRBD1
CDR3 DNA: TGTGCCACGAGCTCACGACAGGGCGAAGAGACCCAGTACTTC
CDR3 protein: CATSSRQGEETQYF